These T cell receptor beta chains were read from a single sample in a study of shared clonotypes between healthy human individuals. Assay used: immunoSEQ multiplex PCR; TCRdb lists only in-frame clones, some missing. The sample carries 2 million or so clones, approximately 94% recorded once. The sequenced sample was naive CD8+ T cells sorted from blood. The origin of the receptors is a man between 18 and 35 years old in good health. CDR3s include the opening cysteine and the closing phenylalanine or tryptophan. A D gene is named only where the DNA matches it firmly. Rows may omit the clone size; those that give it use once, few, many or a size class.

clone_size: .; j_call: TRBJ1-1; v_call: TRBV7-8; d_call: .; cdr3_nt: TGTGCCAGCAGCTTAGGGAACATGAACACTGAAGCTTTCTTT; cdr3_aa: CASSLGNMNTEAFF
clone_size: .; j_call: TRBJ2-7; v_call: TRBV2; d_call: .; cdr3_nt: TGTGCCAGCAGTGAGGTAGGAGGGACCATCTACGAGCAGTACTTC; cdr3_aa: CASSEVGGTIYEQYF
clone_size: once; j_call: TRBJ1-2; v_call: TRBV6-5; d_call: .; cdr3_nt: TGTGCCAGCAGTTACTCGGGGGGTTCTAACTATGGCTACACCTTC; cdr3_aa: CASSYSGGSNYGYTF
clone_size: few; j_call: TRBJ2-3; v_call: TRBV2; d_call: .; cdr3_nt: TGTGCCAGCAGCCTGACTGAGAATACAGATACGCAGTATTTT; cdr3_aa: CASSLTENTDTQYF
clone_size: .; j_call: TRBJ2-2; v_call: TRBV28; d_call: TRBD2; cdr3_nt: TGTGCCAGCAGCCTAGCGGGGATCGGGGAGCTGTTTTTT; cdr3_aa: CASSLAGIGELFF
clone_size: .; j_call: TRBJ2-7; v_call: TRBV10-1; d_call: TRBD2; cdr3_nt: TGCGCCAGCAGTGAGTCGACTAGCGAAAGCTCCTACGAGCAGTACTTC; cdr3_aa: CASSESTSESSYEQYF
clone_size: .; j_call: TRBJ2-1; v_call: TRBV7-3; d_call: TRBD2; cdr3_nt: TGTGCCAGCAGCCCCCTCCCGGGGGGGCGGAATGAGCAGTTCTTC; cdr3_aa: CASSPLPGGRNEQFF
clone_size: .; j_call: TRBJ2-1; v_call: TRBV12-5; d_call: .; cdr3_nt: TGTGCTAGTGGTTTGGTGATCAATGAGCAGTTCTTC; cdr3_aa: CASGLVINEQFF
clone_size: .; j_call: TRBJ1-1; v_call: TRBV4-2; d_call: .; cdr3_nt: TGTGCCAGCAGCCAAATCGAGGGGACTGGCACTGAAGCTTTCTTT; cdr3_aa: CASSQIEGTGTEAFF
clone_size: .; j_call: TRBJ2-4; v_call: TRBV7-9; d_call: .; cdr3_nt: TGTGCCAGCAGCCCACCACCGGGACATATCGCCAAAAACATTCAGTACTTC; cdr3_aa: CASSPPPGHIAKNIQYF
clone_size: .; j_call: TRBJ1-1; v_call: TRBV7-8; d_call: TRBD1; cdr3_nt: TGTGCCAGCAGCTTACTCCGGGACAGGGGGCAGGACACTGAAGCTTTCTTT; cdr3_aa: CASSLLRDRGQDTEAFF
clone_size: .; j_call: TRBJ2-7; v_call: TRBV6-6; d_call: TRBD1; cdr3_nt: TGTGCCAGCAGTTACTCCGGGACAGCAGCAGATGGGCAGTACTTC; cdr3_aa: CASSYSGTAADGQYF
clone_size: .; j_call: TRBJ2-5; v_call: TRBV7-9; d_call: .; cdr3_nt: TGTGCCAGCAGCTTAGACGGGGAAGAGACCCAGTACTTC; cdr3_aa: CASSLDGEETQYF
clone_size: .; j_call: TRBJ2-7; v_call: TRBV6-5; d_call: .; cdr3_nt: TGTGCCAGCAGTTACTCTGAGACAGTTGGTTTCTACGAGCAGTACTTC; cdr3_aa: CASSYSETVGFYEQYF
clone_size: .; j_call: TRBJ1-2; v_call: TRBV15; d_call: .; cdr3_nt: TGTGCCACCAGCAGAGTCGATACTGGGTCTGGGATATATGGCTACACCTTC; cdr3_aa: CATSRVDTGSGIYGYTF
clone_size: .; j_call: TRBJ1-1; v_call: TRBV20-1; d_call: .; cdr3_nt: TGCAGTGCCGGCCACACTGAAGCTTTCTTT; cdr3_aa: CSAGHTEAFF
clone_size: .; j_call: TRBJ2-1; v_call: TRBV7-6; d_call: TRBD2; cdr3_nt: TGTGCCAGCAGCTTCTTAGCGGGAGATTCCTACAATGAGCAGTTCTTC; cdr3_aa: CASSFLAGDSYNEQFF
clone_size: .; j_call: TRBJ1-1; v_call: TRBV28; d_call: .; cdr3_nt: TGTGCCAGCAGTTTATCGGGGACGAACACTGAAGCTTTCTTT; cdr3_aa: CASSLSGTNTEAFF
clone_size: .; j_call: TRBJ2-7; v_call: TRBV18; d_call: TRBD2; cdr3_nt: TGTGCCAGCTCACCAGGACTAGCGGGAGCCTCCTACGAGCAGTACTTC; cdr3_aa: CASSPGLAGASYEQYF
clone_size: .; j_call: TRBJ2-1; v_call: TRBV5-6; d_call: .; cdr3_nt: TGTGCCAGCAGCACGGGACTTTACAATGAGCAGTTCTTC; cdr3_aa: CASSTGLYNEQFF
clone_size: once; j_call: TRBJ2-3; v_call: TRBV4-3; d_call: .; cdr3_nt: TGCGCCAGCAGCCAAGAAAAGGGTTCGGATACGCAGTATTTT; cdr3_aa: CASSQEKGSDTQYF
clone_size: .; j_call: TRBJ2-7; v_call: TRBV4-2; d_call: .; cdr3_nt: TGTGCCAGCAGCCAAGACGCTTCCGCCATCTCCTACGAGCAGTACTTC; cdr3_aa: CASSQDASAISYEQYF